This T cell receptor beta chain was observed in a study of blood T cells in healthy people across ages. Trimming took off 2 bases at V and 1 base at J, with 8 bases between the two ends. The CDR3 contains 14 residues. CDR1 is SGHTA and CDR2 is FQGNSA in the germline V gene. This clonotype occurred many times. Combining a sample-barcoded 5' primer with a J-beta primer mix, a second PCR ran for about 6 to 12 cycles. TCRdb passed the 5' RACE reads through MiXCR, listing each CDR3 protein once. The repertoire holds about 670,000 distinct CDR3 sequences, with roughly 43% as singletons. The receptor was isolated from a man older than 75 in good health. Sequenced input: blood. The chain couples TRBV7-2 to TRBJ1-1; D ambiguous. CDR3 coding DNA: TGTGCCAGCAGCTTAAGTATCGGGAACACTGAAGCTTTCTTT. Its protein product is CASSLSIGNTEAFF.